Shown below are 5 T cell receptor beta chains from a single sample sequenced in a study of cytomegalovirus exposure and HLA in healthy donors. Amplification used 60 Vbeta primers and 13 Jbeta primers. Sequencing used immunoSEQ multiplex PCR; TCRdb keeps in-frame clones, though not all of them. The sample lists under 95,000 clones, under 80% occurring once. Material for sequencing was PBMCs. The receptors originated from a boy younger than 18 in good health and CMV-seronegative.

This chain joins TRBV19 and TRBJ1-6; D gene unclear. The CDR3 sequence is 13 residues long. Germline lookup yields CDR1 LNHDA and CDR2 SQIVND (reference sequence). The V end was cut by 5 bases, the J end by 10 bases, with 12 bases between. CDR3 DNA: TGTGCCAGTAGTGAAGGGAGAAGGTCACCCCTCCACTTT. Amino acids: CASSEGRRSPLHF.

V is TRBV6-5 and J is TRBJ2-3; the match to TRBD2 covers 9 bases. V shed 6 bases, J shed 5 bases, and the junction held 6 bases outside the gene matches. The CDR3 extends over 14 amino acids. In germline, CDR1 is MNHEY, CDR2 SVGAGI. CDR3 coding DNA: TGTGCCAGCAGCCCGGGACTAGCAGTAGATACGCAGTATTTT. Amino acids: CASSPGLAVDTQYF.

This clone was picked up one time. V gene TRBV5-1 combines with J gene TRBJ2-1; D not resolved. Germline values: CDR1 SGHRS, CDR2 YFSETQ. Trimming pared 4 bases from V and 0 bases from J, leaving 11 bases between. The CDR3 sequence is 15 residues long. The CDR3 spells CASSTDLYSYNEQFF. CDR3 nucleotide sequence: TGCGCCAGCAGCACTGACTTATACTCCTACAATGAGCAGTTCTTC.

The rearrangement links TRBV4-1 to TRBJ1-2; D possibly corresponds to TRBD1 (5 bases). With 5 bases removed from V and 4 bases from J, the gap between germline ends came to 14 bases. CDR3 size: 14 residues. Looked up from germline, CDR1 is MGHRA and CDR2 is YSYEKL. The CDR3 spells CASSNGGTTYGYTF. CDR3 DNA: TGCGCCAGCAGCAACGGAGGGACTACCTATGGCTACACCTTC.

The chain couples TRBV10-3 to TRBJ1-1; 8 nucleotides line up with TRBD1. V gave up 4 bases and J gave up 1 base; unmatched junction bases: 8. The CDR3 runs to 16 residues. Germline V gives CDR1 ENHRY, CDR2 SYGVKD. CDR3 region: CAISAGGGEKNTEAFF. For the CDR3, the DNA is TGTGCCATCAGTGCAGGGGGCGGAGAGAAGAACACTGAAGCTTTCTTT.